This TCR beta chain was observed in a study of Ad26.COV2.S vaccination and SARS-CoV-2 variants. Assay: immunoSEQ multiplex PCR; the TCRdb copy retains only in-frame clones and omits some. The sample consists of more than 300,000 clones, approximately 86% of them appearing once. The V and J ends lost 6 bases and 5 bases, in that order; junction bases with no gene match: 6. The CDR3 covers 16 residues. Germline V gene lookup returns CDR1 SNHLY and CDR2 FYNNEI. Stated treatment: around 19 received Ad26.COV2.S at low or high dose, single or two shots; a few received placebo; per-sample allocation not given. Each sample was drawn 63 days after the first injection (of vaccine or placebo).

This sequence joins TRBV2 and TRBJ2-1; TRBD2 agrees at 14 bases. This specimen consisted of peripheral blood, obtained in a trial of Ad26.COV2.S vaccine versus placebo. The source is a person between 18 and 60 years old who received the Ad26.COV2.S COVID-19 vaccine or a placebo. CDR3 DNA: TGTGCCAGCAGGCGACTAGCGGGGGGGCGAAACAATGAGCAGTTCTTC. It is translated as CASRRLAGGRNNEQFF.